Each of the 21 T cell receptor beta chains below was sequenced from the same sample in a study of blood T cell repertoires in COVID-19. Profiling relied on immunoSEQ multiplex PCR, and the TCRdb table lists in-frame clones only, not all of them. The sample yields more than 95,000 clones, approximately 87% seen once. The sequenced material came from peripheral blood. The receptor set was obtained from a man between 45 and 60 years old with acute or convalescent COVID-19.

This clone has just one count. The chain couples TRBV21-1 to TRBJ2-1; the D call of TRBD1 is as the table states it, not checked on the DNA. TRBV21-1 is reported as a pseudogene. The CDR3 is 16 amino acids. In DNA, the CDR3 is TGTGCCAGCAGCAAAGCCCTGCCAGGGGGCTACAATGAGCAGTTCTTC. Encoded protein: CASSKALPGGYNEQFF.

V and J are TRBV5-1 and TRBJ2-5, with 12 bases that match TRBD2. Trimming took 4 bases from V and 5 from J; bases not matched to a gene: 6. Per germline, CDR1 SGHRS and CDR2 YFSETQ. The CDR3 contains 15 residues. CDR3 region: CASSPTSGSWETQYF. The DNA of the CDR3 is TGCGCCAGCAGCCCGACTAGCGGGAGCTGGGAGACCCAGTACTTC.

This clone has a single count. The V gene is TRBV29-1, the J gene TRBJ2-2, with 8 bases fitting TRBD2. Germline trimming cut 6 bases from V and 2 bases from J; bases unmatched to any gene: 8. Germline-derived CDR1 and CDR2 are SQVTM and ANQGSEA. The CDR3 is 15 residues long. CDR3 region: CSVPTSGINTGELFF. The CDR3 DNA reads as TGCAGCGTACCAACTAGCGGAATTAACACCGGGGAGCTGTTTTTT.

This clone showed up just a few times. The CDR3 DNA reads TGTGCCAGCAGTTACACAGGGGGGGAGCCCCAGCATTTT. Encoded protein: CASSYTGGEPQHF. V and J are TRBV6-5 and TRBJ1-5; 8 bases fit TRBD1. Germline V lookup: CDR1 MNHEY, CDR2 SVGAGI. V lost 2 bases to trimming and J lost 8 bases; unmatched junction nucleotides: 2. The CDR3 totals 13 residues.

The rearrangement joins TRBV30 to TRBJ2-3, with D perhaps TRBD2 (6 bases). This CDR3 spans 13 amino acids. CDR1 is GTSNPN and CDR2 is SVGIG in the germline V gene (reference sequence). Trimming removed 5 bases at V and 6 bases at J, with 15 bases between. In DNA form, the CDR3 reads TGTGCCTGGGGCGGCATTGGGGGGGATACGCAGTATTTT. This sequence encodes CAWGGIGGDTQYF.

This clone appeared a single time. The V gene is TRBV15, the J gene TRBJ2-5; D possibly corresponds to TRBD2 (5 bases). Trimming took off 1 base at V and 4 bases at J, with 13 bases between the two ends. Germline V gene lookup returns CDR1 LNHNV and CDR2 YYDKDF (reference sequence). This CDR3 spans 15 amino acids. The CDR3 bases are TGTGCCACCAGCAGAGTAGACCGGGCGGGAGAGACCCAGTACTTC. Protein sequence: CATSRVDRAGETQYF.

The sample holds many counts of this clone. This chain joins TRBV12-3 or TRBV12-4 and TRBJ1-5; maybe TRBD1 (5 bases). The germline V and J ends were trimmed by 6 bases and 7 bases, with 13 bases remaining between them. The CDR3 is 13 amino acids. The CDR3 DNA reads TGTGCCAGCAGGTTGACGGGGGACCAGCCCCAGCATTTT. Its translation: CASRLTGDQPQHF.

This clone was detected only once. This chain uses TRBV6-5 with TRBJ2-7; 7 bases are shared with TRBD2. CDR3 length: 14 residues. Trimming cost V 6 bases and J 0 bases; bases outside gene matches: 5. Per the germline V gene, CDR1 is MNHEY and CDR2 is SVGAGI. Here the CDR3 DNA reads TGTGCCAGCAGGACTAGCACGAGCTCCTACGAGCAGTACTTC. Its translation is CASRTSTSSYEQYF.

The genes are TRBV2 and TRBJ2-3, with TRBD2 identical over 7 bases. Germline trimming cut 4 bases from V and 4 bases from J; bases unmatched to any gene: 11. Germline CDR1 and CDR2: SNHLY and FYNNEI. The CDR3 has 16 residues. The CDR3 region is CASSAQPGTIADTQYF. The CDR3 bases are TGTGCCAGCAGTGCCCAACCCGGGACTATTGCAGATACGCAGTATTTT.

The rearrangement uses TRBV27 and TRBJ2-1, with a weak D call TRBD2 (6 bases). This CDR3 contains 15 residues. V shed 3 bases and J shed 7 bases, with 16 bases lying between them. Germline V CDR1 and CDR2: MNHEY, SMNVEV (reference sequence). The CDR3 spells CASSFGGYEVNEQFF. The DNA for the CDR3 is TGTGCCAGCAGTTTCGGAGGGTACGAGGTTAATGAGCAGTTCTTC.

V and J are TRBV21-1 and TRBJ2-7; the listed D gene, TRBD1, was not tested against the DNA. TRBV21-1 is a pseudogene. The CDR3 is 15 residues long. CDR3 bases: TGTGCCAGCAGCAAAGTTCACAGGGGCTTCCACGAGCAGTACTTC. It yields the protein CASSKVHRGFHEQYF.

The chain joins TRBV30 to TRBJ2-1; TRBD2 aligns across 10 bases. This CDR3 has 17 residues. V trimming: 4 bases; J trimming: 4 bases; junction bases outside the gene matches: 13. The V gene's germline CDR1 is GTSNPN and CDR2 SVGIG (reference sequence). This CDR3 reads CAWKGWLAGVGYNEQFF. CDR3 sequence (DNA): TGTGCCTGGAAGGGGTGGCTAGCGGGAGTCGGGTACAATGAGCAGTTCTTC.

This clone came up a few times. The genes are TRBV7-2 and TRBJ2-3, with 7 bases fitting TRBD1. Germline V gene lookup returns CDR1 SGHTA and CDR2 FQGNSA. The CDR3 is 13 amino acids. Trimming removed 8 bases from V and 5 bases from J; junction bases left unmatched: 7. The CDR3 DNA follows: TGTGCCAGCGCTAAGGGGGCGGGAGATACGCAGTATTTT. Translation: CASAKGAGDTQYF.

V usage is TRBV5-1 and J usage is TRBJ2-7; D remains unclear. The CDR3 contains 14 residues. V gave up 1 base and J gave up 0 bases, with 8 bases separating them. Germline V gene sequence: CDR1 SGHRS, CDR2 YFSETQ. The DNA for the CDR3 is TGCGCCAGCAGCTTGCTGGAGAGCTCCTACGAGCAGTACTTC. It encodes CASSLLESSYEQYF.

This chain links TRBV30 with TRBJ1-6; tentative D call: TRBD1 (5 bases). CDR3 size: 14 residues. The V end was cut by 4 bases, the J end by 7 bases, with 14 bases between. Germline V lookup: CDR1 GTSNPN, CDR2 SVGIG (reference sequence). In DNA form, the CDR3 reads TGTGCCTGGACCCAGGGACTAGCCAATTCACCCCTCCACTTT. Translated, it gives CAWTQGLANSPLHF.

The V call is TRBV5-1, the J call TRBJ2-7; a possible D gene is TRBD2 (6 bases). From germline, CDR1 is SGHRS and CDR2 YFSETQ. The CDR3 has 13 residues. V lost 5 bases and J 2 bases, leaving 11 bases between the germline ends. In nucleotides, the CDR3 is TGCGCCAGCAGGCTGCCGGGGGCCTACGAGCAGTACTTC. Its protein product is CASRLPGAYEQYF.

The chain combines TRBV11-3 with TRBJ1-5; no clear D. The CDR3 sequence is 14 residues long. Deletions cut 5 bases from V and 5 bases from J, with 13 bases between. Germline lookup yields CDR1 SGHNT and CDR2 YENEEA. The CDR3 DNA is TGTGCCAGCAGCCCCGTTCCAAACTATCAGCCCCAGCATTTT. This sequence encodes CASSPVPNYQPQHF.

V usage is TRBV29-1 and J usage is TRBJ1-5, with 7 bases aligning to TRBD1. CDR1 and CDR2 from the germline V gene are SQVTM and ANQGSEA. The CDR3 is 13 residues long. The junction had 13 bases not matched to a gene; V was cut back by 6 bases and J by 11 bases. The CDR3 nucleotides read TGCAGCGTAGCTGGACAGGCCCTTGAGACCCAGCATTTT. This codes for CSVAGQALETQHF.

The rearrangement uses TRBV30 and TRBJ1-6, with D maybe TRBD1 (6 bases). CDR3 length: 14 residues. Germline V gene data show CDR1 as GTSNPN and CDR2 as SVGIG (reference sequence). The ends were cut back, 2 bases at V and 4 bases at J, with 9 bases in the middle. CDR3 loop: CAWSSGTYNSPLHF. CDR3 nucleotides: TGTGCCTGGAGTTCCGGGACATATAATTCACCCCTCCACTTT.

This chain links TRBV6-4 with TRBJ1-5; 7 nucleotides align to TRBD1. The CDR3 runs to 14 residues. CDR1 MRHNA and CDR2 SNTAGT come from the germline V gene. V trimming: 5 bases; J trimming: 7 bases; junction bases outside the gene matches: 8. The CDR3 is CASSTRAGGQPQHF. The CDR3 nucleotides are TGTGCCAGCAGTACGAGGGCAGGGGGGCAGCCCCAGCATTTT.

The chain carries TRBV30 and TRBJ1-6; 10 bases line up with TRBD1. Germline CDR1 and CDR2: GTSNPN and SVGIG (reference sequence). This CDR3 has 16 amino acids. Trimming took 3 bases from V and 10 from J; bases not matched to a gene: 12. CDR3 nucleotide sequence: TGTGCCTGGAGCGCCGCGGGGACAGGGGTAGGGTCACCCCTCCACTTT. Translation gives CAWSAAGTGVGSPLHF.